This is a list of T cell receptor beta chains from one sample in a study of shared clonotypes between healthy human individuals. The data were produced by immunoSEQ multiplex PCR, yet TCRdb's version contains in-frame clones alone and is incomplete. The sample lists around 990,000 clones, roughly 80% occurring once. Sequenced input: memory CD4+ T cells from PBMCs. The receptors originated from a man aged 18 to 35 in good health. Some clones in this sample may be carry-over from other donors' samples. Both conserved end residues are part of each CDR3. The order of the fields is D gene, J gene, V gene, CDR3 length, clone size, CDR3 DNA, CDR3 protein. The D gene is left open where the match is weak. For some rows the clone size is stated as once, few or many, or as a class when expanded; others skip it.

D: TRBD2
J: TRBJ2-7
V: TRBV9
length: 15
size: .
DNA: TGTGCCAGCAGCCCAACAATAGCGGGAGGGTACGAGCAGTACTTC
CDR3: CASSPTIAGGYEQYF

D: .
J: TRBJ1-2
V: TRBV5-4
length: 13
size: .
DNA: TGTGCCAGCAGAAGACCGGGGGCGCATGGCTACACCTTC
CDR3: CASRRPGAHGYTF

D: .
J: TRBJ1-2
V: TRBV11-2
length: 14
size: .
DNA: TGTGCCAGCAGCTTAGTAGGGCGGGGCTGGGGCTACACCTTC
CDR3: CASSLVGRGWGYTF

D: .
J: TRBJ2-1
V: TRBV5-6
length: 13
size: .
DNA: TGTGCCAGCAGCGGACTTCTCTACAATGAGCAGTTCTTC
CDR3: CASSGLLYNEQFF

D: .
J: TRBJ1-1
V: TRBV5-1
length: 15
size: .
DNA: TGCGCCACCGTCCCGGGACCAGGAACGAACGCTGAAGCTTTCTTT
CDR3: CATVPGPGTNAEAFF

D: .
J: TRBJ2-7
V: TRBV10-3
length: 13
size: .
DNA: TGTGCCATCAGTGTCGGGGGTCCCTACGAGCAGTACTTC
CDR3: CAISVGGPYEQYF

D: .
J: TRBJ2-1
V: TRBV7-6
length: 13
size: few
DNA: TGTGCCAGCAGCTTTGGGGGCGTCGGTGAGCAGTTCTTC
CDR3: CASSFGGVGEQFF

D: TRBD2
J: TRBJ2-1
V: TRBV2
length: 17
size: many
DNA: TGTGCCAGCAGCCCAGGACTAGCGACTACCCGAAACAATGAGCAGTTCTTC
CDR3: CASSPGLATTRNNEQFF

D: .
J: TRBJ2-2
V: TRBV5-1
length: 13
size: .
DNA: TGCGCCAGCAGCGTCACAGGGATAGGGGAGCTGTTTTTT
CDR3: CASSVTGIGELFF

D: TRBD1
J: TRBJ1-3
V: TRBV7-2
length: 17
size: .
DNA: TGTGCCAGCAGCTTAGACCCAGGGGGGAGACGTGGAAACACCATATATTTT
CDR3: CASSLDPGGRRGNTIYF

D: .
J: TRBJ1-2
V: TRBV27
length: 13
size: .
DNA: TGTGCCAGCAGTTTAGGCCGGAACTATGGCTACACCTTC
CDR3: CASSLGRNYGYTF

D: .
J: TRBJ1-2
V: TRBV7-9
length: 15
size: few
DNA: TGTGCCAGCAGCTGGACGTCGGGGGAAGACTATGGCTACACCTTC
CDR3: CASSWTSGEDYGYTF